The 15 T cell receptor beta chains in this list originate from one sample, sequenced in a study of blood T cells in healthy people across ages. PCR was performed a second time for about 6 to 12 cycles using a sample-barcoded 5' primer and a J-beta primer mix. TCRdb redid the calling of the 5' RACE reads with MiXCR, one entry per CDR3 protein. The sample contains roughly 1.5 million distinct CDR3 sequences, approximately 42% of which appear only once. Sequencing used blood. The receptors were sampled from a young woman in good health.

The chain links TRBV12-3 or TRBV12-4 to TRBJ1-2; D is perhaps TRBD1 (5 bases). The CDR3 covers 13 residues. Trimming shortened V by 6 bases and J by 8 bases, and 16 bases separated the two germline ends. As DNA, the CDR3 is TGTGCCAGCAGGGGGACGGCAGCGACAGGCTACACCTTC. As protein: CASRGTAATGYTF.

V gene TRBV7-8 combines with J gene TRBJ2-7; D may be TRBD2 (7 bases). The CDR3 loop spans 15 amino acids. The germline V gene encodes CDR1 SGHVS and CDR2 FQNEAQ. Trimming pared 1 base from V and 7 bases from J, leaving 17 bases between. The CDR3 DNA sequence: TGTGCCAGCAGCTTAGGGCGGGGGCAAAACAATGAGCAGTACTTC. Translation gives CASSLGRGQNNEQYF.

The chain combines TRBV3-1 with TRBJ2-3; unclear D gene. V lost 4 bases to trimming and J lost 6 bases, with 17 bases between them. This CDR3 region has 15 residues. CDR1 and CDR2 from the germline V gene are LGHDT and YNNKEL (reference sequence). CDR3 sequence reads: CASSRVSHASDTQYF. The CDR3 DNA is TGTGCCAGCAGCCGGGTGAGTCACGCTTCGGATACGCAGTATTTT.

V is TRBV29-1 and J is TRBJ2-7, with D unresolved. V lost 4 bases to trimming and J lost 7 bases, with 17 bases between them. Germline CDR1 reads SQVTM; CDR2 reads ANQGSEA. The CDR3 length is 13 residues. CDR3: CSVVADTYNEQYF. CDR3 in DNA: TGCAGCGTTGTGGCAGATACTTACAATGAGCAGTACTTC.

This chain uses TRBV29-1 with TRBJ2-7; D is perhaps TRBD1 or TRBD2 (5 bases each). The CDR3 consists of 11 residues. Per germline, CDR1 SQVTM and CDR2 ANQGSEA. Deletions cut 4 bases from V and 7 bases from J, with 11 bases between. The CDR3 nucleotides are TGCAGCGTTGGAGGGGTTAATGAGCAGTACTTC. It codes for CSVGGVNEQYF.

This clonotype was seen only a few times. The chain carries TRBV24-1 and TRBJ2-3; D perhaps matches TRBD2 (6 bases). The germline V and J ends were trimmed by 4 bases and 5 bases, with 9 bases remaining between them. Germline loops: CDR1 KGHDR, CDR2 SFDVKD. The CDR3 totals 13 residues. The DNA for the CDR3 is TGTGCCACCAGTGAACCGACTAGAGATACGCAGTATTTT. It translates to CATSEPTRDTQYF.

V gene TRBV2 combines with J gene TRBJ1-1; D is ambiguous. The CDR3 contains 12 residues. Between the trimmed V and J ends, which lost 7 bases and 4 bases, there was a span of 10 bases. Looked up from germline, CDR1 is SNHLY and CDR2 is FYNNEI. CDR3 residues: CASTGRATEAFF. The DNA for the CDR3 is TGTGCCAGCACCGGTAGGGCCACTGAAGCTTTCTTT.

This rearrangement joins TRBV24-1 to TRBJ2-1; 9 bases match TRBD2. Looked up from germline, CDR1 is KGHDR and CDR2 is SFDVKD. The V gene end was trimmed by 5 bases and the J gene end by 4 bases; junction bases not matched to a gene: 2. The CDR3 is made up of 14 amino acids. The CDR3 region has the DNA TGTGCCACCAGTGGGGCGGGAGGGTACAATGAGCAGTTCTTC. It specifies CATSGAGGYNEQFF.

In DNA, the CDR3 is TGCGCCAGCAGCCAAGTGCCGGGGAGGTCATACGAGCAGTACTTC. This encodes CASSQVPGRSYEQYF. The rearrangement joins TRBV4-1 to TRBJ2-7; tentatively, D is TRBD2 (6 bases). Trimming pared 1 base from V and 4 bases from J, leaving 14 bases between. CDR1 is MGHRA, CDR2 YSYEKL, per germline. The CDR3 totals 15 residues.

Details on this clonotype: At one end the junction does not follow the germline gene, possibly because of a read error. This rearrangement joins TRBV27 to TRBJ1-5; D gene uncertain. Per germline, CDR1 MNHEY and CDR2 SMNVEV (reference sequence). This CDR3 has 12 amino acids. The CDR3 region has the DNA TGTACCAGCAGTACTAGCAATCAGCCCCAGCATTTT. This translates into CTSSTSNQPQHF.

A remark on this clonotype: A clone one base away is much larger, so this may be a read error. The J gene is TRBJ2-2, the V gene TRBV12-3 or TRBV12-4, with D possibly TRBD1 on 6 matching bases. There are 13 residues in the CDR3. CDR3 in amino acids: CASSQGNTRELFF. Written as DNA, the CDR3 is TGTGCCAGCAGTCAGGGGAACACCAGGGAGCTGTTTTTT.

Of note for this clonotype: A junction end diverges from the germline sequence, so it may reflect a read error. The chain links TRBV28 to TRBJ2-3; TRBD2 aligns across 11 bases. CDR3 length equals 17 residues. CDR1 MDHEN and CDR2 SYDVKM come from the germline V gene. The CDR3: CASSQTSGIPSTDMQYF. DNA for the CDR3: TGTGCCAGCAGCCAGACTAGCGGGATTCCAAGCACAGATATGCAGTATTTT.

The chain carries TRBV6-2 or TRBV6-3 and TRBJ1-1, with 7 bases identical to TRBD1. Germline V gene lookup returns CDR1 MNHEY and CDR2 SVGEGT. With V trimmed by 5 bases and J by 0 bases, 6 bases remained unmatched. This CDR3 has 15 residues. CDR3 amino acids: CASSPTGRMNTEAFF. The CDR3 DNA reads TGTGCCAGCAGTCCGACAGGGCGTATGAACACTGAAGCTTTCTTT.

V and J are TRBV20-1 and TRBJ2-4; 7 positions agree with TRBD2. TRBJ2-7 matches the DNA end more closely, so the J call is doubtful. Per the germline V gene, CDR1 is DFQATT and CDR2 is SNEGSKA (reference sequence). The CDR3 consists of 13 residues. The CDR3 coding sequence is TGCAGTGCTAGTGCTAGCGGAGGCTACGAGCAGTACTTC. Translated: CSASASGGYEQYF.

The chain couples TRBV20-1 to TRBJ2-3; 10 bases match TRBD1. CDR3 length equals 15 residues. J was trimmed by 6 bases and V by 6 bases; bases with no gene match: 12. Germline lookup yields CDR1 DFQATT and CDR2 SNEGSKA (reference sequence). CDR3 residues: CSARSDRGRVDTQYF. The CDR3 coding sequence is TGCAGTGCAAGGTCCGACAGGGGGCGTGTGGATACGCAGTATTTT.